This T cell receptor (beta chain) is drawn from a study of identical twins. Trimming took 6 bases from V and 2 from J, leaving 14 bases between them. Germline CDR1 reads DFQATT; CDR2 reads SNEGSKA (reference sequence). CDR3 length: 13 amino acids. This clonotype was picked up a small number of times. TCRdb redid the calling of the 5' RACE reads with MiXCR, one entry per CDR3 protein. Here the sample spans around 280,000 distinct CDR3 sequences, 6.5% to 9.5% being singletons. The same sample was also used in a study of yellow fever vaccine responses in identical twins.

This sequence joins TRBV20-1 and TRBJ2-7; no definite D call. This TCR derives from a woman aged 18-35 years in good health. The sample was memory (CD45RO+) T cells sorted from blood. In DNA form, the CDR3 reads TGCAGTGCACCCCGAAAGGAAACCTACGAGCAGTACGTC. It translates to CSAPRKETYEQYV.